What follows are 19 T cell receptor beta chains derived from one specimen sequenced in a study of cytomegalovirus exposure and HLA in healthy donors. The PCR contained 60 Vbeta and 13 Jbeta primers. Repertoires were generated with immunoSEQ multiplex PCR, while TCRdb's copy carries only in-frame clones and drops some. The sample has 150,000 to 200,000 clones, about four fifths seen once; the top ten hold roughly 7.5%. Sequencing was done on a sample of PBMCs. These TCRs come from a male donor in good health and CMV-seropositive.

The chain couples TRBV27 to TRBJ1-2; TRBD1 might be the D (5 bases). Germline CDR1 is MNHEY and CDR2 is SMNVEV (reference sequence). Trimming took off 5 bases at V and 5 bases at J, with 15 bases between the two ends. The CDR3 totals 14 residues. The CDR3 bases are TGTGCCAGCAGTGGTCCGGGGGGACTATATGGCTACACCTTC. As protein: CASSGPGGLYGYTF.

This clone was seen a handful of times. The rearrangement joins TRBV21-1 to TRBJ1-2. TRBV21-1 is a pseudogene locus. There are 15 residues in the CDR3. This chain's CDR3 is CASSVPADRLAGYTF. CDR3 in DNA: TGTGCCAGCAGCGTCCCGGCAGACCGACTAGCTGGGTACACCTTC.

The CDR3 is CASSHSGKGGGSYEQYF. The DNA for the CDR3 is TGTGCCAGCAGTCACAGCGGTAAGGGCGGGGGTTCCTACGAGCAGTACTTC. The rearrangement links TRBV7-8 to TRBJ2-7, with 7 bases that match TRBD2. The V and J ends lost 6 bases and 1 base, in that order; junction bases with no gene match: 15. Germline V lookup: CDR1 SGHVS, CDR2 FQNEAQ. There are 17 residues in the CDR3.

CDR3 loop: CASRITGQGSNTEAFF. For the CDR3, the DNA is TGTGCCAGCAGAATAACGGGACAGGGATCGAACACTGAAGCTTTCTTT. The rearrangement links TRBV7-3 to TRBJ1-1, with 9 bases lining up with TRBD1. The J segment lost 1 base and the V segment lost 6 bases, leaving 9 bases of the junction unmatched. The CDR3 consists of 16 residues. Germline V lookup: CDR1 SGHTA, CDR2 FQGTGA.

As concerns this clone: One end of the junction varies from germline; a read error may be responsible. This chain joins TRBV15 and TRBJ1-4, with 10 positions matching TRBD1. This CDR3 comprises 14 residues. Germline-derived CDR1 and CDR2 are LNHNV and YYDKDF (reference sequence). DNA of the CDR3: TGTGCCACCAGCAGAGATATGACAGGGGGCCGCCTTTCTTTT. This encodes CATSRDMTGGRLSF. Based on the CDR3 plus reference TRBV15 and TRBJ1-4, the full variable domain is DAMVIQNPRYQVTQFGKPVTLSCSQTLNHNVMYWYQQKSSQAPKLLFHYYDKDFNNEADTPDNFQSRRPNTSFCFLDIRSPGLGDTAMYLCATSRDMTGGRLSFGSGTQLSVL.

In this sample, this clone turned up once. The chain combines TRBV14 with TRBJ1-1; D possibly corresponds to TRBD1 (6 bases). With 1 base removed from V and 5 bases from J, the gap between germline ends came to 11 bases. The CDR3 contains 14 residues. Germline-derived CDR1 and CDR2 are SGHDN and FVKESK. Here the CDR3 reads CASSQVGGPTEAFF. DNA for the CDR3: TGTGCCAGCAGCCAAGTAGGGGGTCCTACTGAAGCTTTCTTT.

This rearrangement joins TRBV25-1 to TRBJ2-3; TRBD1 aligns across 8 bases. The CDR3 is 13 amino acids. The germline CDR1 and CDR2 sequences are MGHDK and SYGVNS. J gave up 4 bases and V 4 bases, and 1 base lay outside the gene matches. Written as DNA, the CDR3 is TGTGCCAGCAGTGTACAGGGGGCAGATACGCAGTATTTT. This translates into CASSVQGADTQYF.

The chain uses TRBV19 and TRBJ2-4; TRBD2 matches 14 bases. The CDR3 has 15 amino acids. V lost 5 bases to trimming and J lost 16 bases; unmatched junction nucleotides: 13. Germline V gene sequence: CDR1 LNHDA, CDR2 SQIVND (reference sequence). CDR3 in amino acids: CASSLTSGGAKEAYF. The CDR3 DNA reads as TGTGCCAGTAGTCTGACTAGCGGGGGGGCCAAAGAGGCTTACTTC.

This CDR3 reads CASSQAFSTDTQYF. CDR3 bases: TGTGCCAGCAGCCAAGCCTTCAGCACAGATACGCAGTATTTT. The V and J genes are TRBV14 and TRBJ2-3; D unresolved. This CDR3 contains 14 residues. Germline assignment: CDR1 SGHDN and CDR2 FVKESK. V was clipped by 1 base and J by 0 bases, with 5 bases between them.

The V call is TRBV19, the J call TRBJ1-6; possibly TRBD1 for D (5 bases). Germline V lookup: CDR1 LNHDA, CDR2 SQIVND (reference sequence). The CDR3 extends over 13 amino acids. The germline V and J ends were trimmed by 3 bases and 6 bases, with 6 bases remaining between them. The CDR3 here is CASSMGLNSPLHF. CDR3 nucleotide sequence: TGTGCCAGTAGTATGGGGCTTAATTCACCCCTCCACTTT. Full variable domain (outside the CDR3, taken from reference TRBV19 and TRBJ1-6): DGGITQSPKYLFRKEGQNVTLSCEQNLNHDAMYWYRQDPGQGLRLIYYSQIVNDFQKGDIAEGYSVSREKKESFPLTVTSAQKNPTAFYLCASSMGLNSPLHFGNGTRLTVT.

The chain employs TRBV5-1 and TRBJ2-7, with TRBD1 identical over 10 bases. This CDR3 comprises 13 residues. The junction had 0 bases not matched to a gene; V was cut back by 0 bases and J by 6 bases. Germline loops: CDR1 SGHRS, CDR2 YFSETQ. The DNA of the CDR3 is TGCGCCAGCAGCTTGGGGACAGGGGGCGAGCAGTACTTC. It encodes CASSLGTGGEQYF.

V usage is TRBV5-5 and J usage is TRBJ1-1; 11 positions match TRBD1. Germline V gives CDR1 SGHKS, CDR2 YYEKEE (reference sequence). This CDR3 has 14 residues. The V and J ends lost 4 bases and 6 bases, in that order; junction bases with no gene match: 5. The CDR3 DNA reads TGTGCCAGCAGCAGGGGACAGGGGGAGCCTGAAGCTTTCTTT. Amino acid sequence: CASSRGQGEPEAFF.

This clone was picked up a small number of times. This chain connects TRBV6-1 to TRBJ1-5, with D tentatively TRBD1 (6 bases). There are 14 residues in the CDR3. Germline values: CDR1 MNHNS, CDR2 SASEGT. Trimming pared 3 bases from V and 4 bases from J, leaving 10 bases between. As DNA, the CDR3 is TGTGCCAGCAGTGAGACAGGCGCTAATCAGCCCCAGCATTTT. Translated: CASSETGANQPQHF.

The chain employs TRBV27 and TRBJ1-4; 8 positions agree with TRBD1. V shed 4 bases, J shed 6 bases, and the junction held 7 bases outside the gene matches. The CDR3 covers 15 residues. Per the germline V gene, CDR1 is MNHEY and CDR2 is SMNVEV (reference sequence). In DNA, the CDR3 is TGTGCCAGCAGTTCCCTGGACAGGGTCCATGAAAAACTGTTTTTT. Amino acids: CASSSLDRVHEKLFF.

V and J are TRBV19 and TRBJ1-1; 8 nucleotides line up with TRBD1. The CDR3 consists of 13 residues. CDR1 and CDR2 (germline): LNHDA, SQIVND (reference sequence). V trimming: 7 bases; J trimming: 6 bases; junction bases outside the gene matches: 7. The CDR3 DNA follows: TGTGCCAGTACAGGACAGGGTTTGGCTGAAGCTTTCTTT. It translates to CASTGQGLAEAFF.

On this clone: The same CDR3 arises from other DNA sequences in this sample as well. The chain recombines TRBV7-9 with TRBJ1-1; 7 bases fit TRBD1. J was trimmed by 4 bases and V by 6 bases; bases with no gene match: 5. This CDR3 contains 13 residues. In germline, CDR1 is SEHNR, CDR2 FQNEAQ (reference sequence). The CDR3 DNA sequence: TGTGCCAGCAGTGCCGGGACAGCCACTGAAGCTTTCTTT. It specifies CASSAGTATEAFF. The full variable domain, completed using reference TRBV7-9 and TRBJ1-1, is DTGVSQNPRHKITKRGQNVTFRCDPISEHNRLYWYRQTLGQGPEFLTYFQNEAQLEKSRLLSDRFSAERPKGSFSTLEIQRTEQGDSAMYLCASSAGTATEAFFGQGTRLTVV.

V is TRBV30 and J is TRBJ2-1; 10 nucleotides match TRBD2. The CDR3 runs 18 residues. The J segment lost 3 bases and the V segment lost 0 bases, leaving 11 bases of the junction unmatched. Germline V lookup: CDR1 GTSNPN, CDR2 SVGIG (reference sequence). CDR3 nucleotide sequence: TGTGCCTGGAGTGTAGAGGGTGAACTAGCGGGGTTCTACAATGAGCAGTTCTTC. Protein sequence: CAWSVEGELAGFYNEQFF.

CDR3 residues: CASSVVPGGGNTIYF. CDR3 nucleotide sequence: TGTGCCAGCAGCGTAGTGCCAGGGGGTGGAAACACCATATATTTT. The chain employs TRBV9 and TRBJ1-3; 7 bases agree with TRBD1. There are 15 residues in the CDR3. Trimming removed 0 bases from V and 3 bases from J; junction bases left unmatched: 3. Germline CDR1 is SGDLS and CDR2 is YYNGEE.

As DNA, the CDR3 is TGCGCCAGCAGCCAATTTGGGACAGGGTTGGACGAGCAGTACTTC. Translated, it gives CASSQFGTGLDEQYF. This rearrangement joins TRBV4-1 to TRBJ2-7, with 9 bases lining up with TRBD1. V lost 2 bases to trimming and J lost 5 bases; unmatched junction nucleotides: 7. This CDR3 contains 15 residues. Germline values: CDR1 MGHRA, CDR2 YSYEKL.